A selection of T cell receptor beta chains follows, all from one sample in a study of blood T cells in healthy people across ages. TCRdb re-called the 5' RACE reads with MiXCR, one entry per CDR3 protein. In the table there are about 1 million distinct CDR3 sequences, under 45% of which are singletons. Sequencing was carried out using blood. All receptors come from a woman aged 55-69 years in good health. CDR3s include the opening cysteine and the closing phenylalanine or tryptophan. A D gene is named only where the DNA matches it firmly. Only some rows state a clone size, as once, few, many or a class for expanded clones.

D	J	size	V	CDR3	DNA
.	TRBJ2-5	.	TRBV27	CASSFLEGDQETQYF	TGTGCCAGCAGTTTTCTTGAGGGGGACCAAGAGACCCAGTACTTC
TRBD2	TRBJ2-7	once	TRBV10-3	CAISKGSGGVYEQYF	TGTGCCATCAGCAAAGGGAGCGGGGGAGTTTACGAGCAGTACTTC
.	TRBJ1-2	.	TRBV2	CASSQGLRFTF	TGTGCCAGCAGCCAGGGTTTACGTTTCACCTTC
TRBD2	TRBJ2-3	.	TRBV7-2	CASSLGGVLETDTQYF	TGTGCCAGCAGTTTGGGAGGGGTGCTCGAAACAGATACGCAGTATTTT
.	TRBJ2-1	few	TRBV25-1	CASRDSLSYNEQFF	TGTGCCAGCAGAGACAGCCTTTCCTACAATGAGCAGTTCTTC
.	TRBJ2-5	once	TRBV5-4	CASSPRPERTQYF	TGTGCCAGCAGCCCAAGACCTGAACGGACCCAGTACTTC
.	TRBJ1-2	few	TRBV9	CASSVEVPGRVPDHYGYTF	TGTGCCAGCAGCGTAGAGGTTCCGGGGAGGGTCCCGGATCACTATGGCTACACCTTC
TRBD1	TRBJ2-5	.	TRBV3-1	CASSQEGWGQSQETQYF	TGTGCCAGCAGCCAAGAAGGGTGGGGACAGTCACAAGAGACCCAGTACTTC
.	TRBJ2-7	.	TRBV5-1	CASSLGGSGSLEQYF	TGCGCCAGCAGCTTGGGCGGGTCAGGGTCCCTCGAGCAGTACTTC
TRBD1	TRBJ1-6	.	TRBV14	CASSQSQGANSPLHF	TGTGCCAGCAGTCAAAGTCAGGGGGCAAATTCACCCCTCCACTTT
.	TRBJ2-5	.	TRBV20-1	CSARDQDSWETQYF	TGCAGTGCTAGAGATCAGGATAGCTGGGAGACCCAGTACTTC
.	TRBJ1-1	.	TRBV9	CASSVALLGPQDTEAFF	TGTGCCAGCAGCGTAGCTCTTCTGGGACCCCAGGACACTGAAGCTTTCTTT
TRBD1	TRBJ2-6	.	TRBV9	CASSLTGQPSSGANVLTF	TGTGCCAGCAGCTTGACGGGACAGCCAAGCTCTGGGGCCAACGTCCTGACTTTC
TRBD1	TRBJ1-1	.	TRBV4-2	CASSQERLDRGLRNTEAFF	TGTGCCAGCAGCCAAGAACGGCTTGACAGGGGTTTGAGAAACACTGAAGCTTTCTTT
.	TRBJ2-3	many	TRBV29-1	CSVATDSTDTQYF	TGCAGCGTTGCCACCGACAGCACAGATACGCAGTATTTT
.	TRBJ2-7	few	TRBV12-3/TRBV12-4	CASSLAGFSEQYF	TGTGCCAGCAGTTTAGCGGGCTTTTCCGAGCAGTACTTC
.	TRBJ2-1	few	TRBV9	CASSVQKGEINEQFF	TGTGCCAGCAGCGTACAGAAGGGGGAGATCAATGAGCAGTTCTTC
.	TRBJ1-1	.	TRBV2	CASSGPPNTEAFF	TGTGCCAGCAGTGGGCCTCCGAACACTGAAGCTTTCTTT